This entry features one T cell receptor beta chain sequence. Its matching antigen is unknown. Method: immunoSEQ multiplex PCR; TCRdb's copy keeps in-frame clones and lacks some. The repertoire holds approximately 46,000 clones, with roughly nine tenths as singletons. The record originates from a study of memory CD8 T cells in hepatitis C reinfection. About the research overall: Late or post reinfection samples were taken 12 to 24 weeks after detection.

General study points: Only a few donors prevented definitive conclusions about public clonotypes.

The time point was: late/post reinfection, 12 to 24 weeks after detection. No in vitro expansion preceded TCR sequencing of the sorted cells. The Montreal HEPCO cohort supplied donors who inject drugs. Two donors provided sorted CD3+ CD8+ CD45RO- naive CD8 T cells at all three reinfection time points. The TCR comes from a man aged 18 to 29 with hepatitis C virus infection. Sequencing was carried out using naive CD8+ T cells sorted from blood.

CDR3: CASSRTRNTEAFF. The CDR3 nucleotides read TGCGCCAGCAGCCGAACAAGGAACACTGAAGCTTTCTTT. The V and J genes are TRBV4-1 and TRBJ1-1; no clear D gene. The CDR3 is 13 amino acids. Between the trimmed V and J ends, which lost 4 bases and 1 base, there was a span of 7 bases. Germline CDR1 MGHRA, CDR2 YSYEKL.